These T cell receptor beta chains were read from a single sample in a study of early stage breast cancer tumors. The assay was immunoSEQ multiplex PCR, and TCRdb's table has in-frame clones only and misses some. The table lists around 51,000 clones, around 80% of them singletons. The sequenced sample consisted of blood. The receptor set was obtained from a person aged 40 to 49 with breast cancer. Both conserved end residues are part of each CDR3. The order of the fields is V gene, D gene, clone size, J gene, CDR3 DNA, CDR3 protein. A D gene is named only where the DNA matches it firmly. The size of a clone is reported for some rows only, either as once, few or many, or as a class for expanded clones.

v_call: TRBV11-2
d_call: -
clone_size: -
j_call: TRBJ1-4
cdr3_nt: TGTGCCAGCAGCTCGGGTGCGGGGGCTAATGAAAAACTGTTTTTT
cdr3_aa: CASSSGAGANEKLFF

v_call: TRBV2
d_call: TRBD1
clone_size: -
j_call: TRBJ1-1
cdr3_nt: TGTGCCAGCCAGGGGGGCAGGGGGAACACTGAAGCTTTCTTT
cdr3_aa: CASQGGRGNTEAFF

v_call: TRBV30
d_call: TRBD2
clone_size: -
j_call: TRBJ2-2
cdr3_nt: TGTGCCTGGAGTGTGGGAGGGTACACCGGGGAGCTGTTTTTT
cdr3_aa: CAWSVGGYTGELFF

v_call: TRBV30
d_call: -
clone_size: -
j_call: TRBJ2-3
cdr3_nt: TGTGCCTGGTCAACCGGGCGGGAAGATACGCAGTATTTT
cdr3_aa: CAWSTGREDTQYF

v_call: TRBV18
d_call: -
clone_size: -
j_call: TRBJ2-5
cdr3_nt: TGTGCCAGCTCGGACAGGAGGGAACTGTACTTC
cdr3_aa: CASSDRRELYF

v_call: TRBV15
d_call: -
clone_size: -
j_call: TRBJ1-1
cdr3_nt: TGTGCCACCAGCAGAGCCCGGGGGGGCACTGAAGCTTTCTTT
cdr3_aa: CATSRARGGTEAFF

v_call: TRBV11-2
d_call: -
clone_size: -
j_call: TRBJ1-1
cdr3_nt: TGTGCCAGCAGCCAGTCAAAGAACACTGAAGCTTTCTTT
cdr3_aa: CASSQSKNTEAFF

v_call: TRBV7-8
d_call: -
clone_size: -
j_call: TRBJ2-1
cdr3_nt: TGTGCCAGCAGCCGAAGGGTCGGGGGCGGTGAGCAGTTCTTC
cdr3_aa: CASSRRVGGGEQFF

v_call: TRBV2
d_call: -
clone_size: -
j_call: TRBJ2-7
cdr3_nt: TGTGCCAGCAGTGAAATTCAGGGGGGCGAGCAGTACTTC
cdr3_aa: CASSEIQGGEQYF

v_call: TRBV4-1
d_call: TRBD2
clone_size: -
j_call: TRBJ2-7
cdr3_nt: TGCGCCAGCAGCCAAAGTGCGGGAGGGCCCGTCTACGAGCAGTACTTC
cdr3_aa: CASSQSAGGPVYEQYF

v_call: TRBV9
d_call: -
clone_size: -
j_call: TRBJ1-1
cdr3_nt: TGTGCCAGCAGCGTAGACATGGGGGGCAGCGCTGAAGCTTTCTTT
cdr3_aa: CASSVDMGGSAEAFF

v_call: TRBV27
d_call: -
clone_size: once
j_call: TRBJ1-5
cdr3_nt: TGTGCCAGCAGTTCACAGGGAGTGGGTCAGCCCCAGCATTTT
cdr3_aa: CASSSQGVGQPQHF

v_call: TRBV27
d_call: -
clone_size: -
j_call: TRBJ1-3
cdr3_nt: TGTGCCAGCAGTTTTCAGGGCTCTGGAAACACCATATATTTT
cdr3_aa: CASSFQGSGNTIYF

v_call: TRBV19
d_call: TRBD1
clone_size: -
j_call: TRBJ1-3
cdr3_nt: TGTGCCAGTAGTAATCAGGGGGCGAGGGACACCATATATTTT
cdr3_aa: CASSNQGARDTIYF

v_call: TRBV6-1
d_call: TRBD1
clone_size: -
j_call: TRBJ1-1
cdr3_nt: TGTGCCAGCAGATCGGCAGGGGGTATGAGCACTGAAGCTTTCTTT
cdr3_aa: CASRSAGGMSTEAFF

v_call: TRBV19
d_call: -
clone_size: few
j_call: TRBJ2-7
cdr3_nt: TGTGCCAGTAGTACCACCAGCCGGGGCTACGAGCAGTACTTC
cdr3_aa: CASSTTSRGYEQYF

v_call: TRBV2
d_call: TRBD1
clone_size: -
j_call: TRBJ1-5
cdr3_nt: TGTGCCAGCAGTCCCGGGACAGGGGATCAGCCCCAGCATTTT
cdr3_aa: CASSPGTGDQPQHF

v_call: TRBV14
d_call: -
clone_size: -
j_call: TRBJ1-1
cdr3_nt: TGTGCCACCACATTAGCTCCCAGTAGTCCTGAAGCTTTCTTT
cdr3_aa: CATTLAPSSPEAFF

v_call: TRBV15
d_call: -
clone_size: -
j_call: TRBJ1-2
cdr3_nt: TGTGCCACCAGCAGAGGAGGACAGCTCTATGGCTACACCTTC
cdr3_aa: CATSRGGQLYGYTF

v_call: TRBV6-6
d_call: TRBD2
clone_size: -
j_call: TRBJ2-5
cdr3_nt: TGTGCCAGCAGCCACCTAGCGGAGCAAGAGACCCAGTACTTC
cdr3_aa: CASSHLAEQETQYF

v_call: TRBV12-5
d_call: -
clone_size: -
j_call: TRBJ2-3
cdr3_nt: TGTGCTAGTGGTTCCCCGCCGACAGATACGCAGTATTTT
cdr3_aa: CASGSPPTDTQYF

v_call: TRBV4-2
d_call: TRBD1
clone_size: medium-sized
j_call: TRBJ2-6
cdr3_nt: TGTGCCAGCAGCCAAGCGGGACAGACTTCTGGGGCCAACGTCCTGACTTTC
cdr3_aa: CASSQAGQTSGANVLTF

v_call: TRBV21-1
d_call: -
clone_size: -
j_call: TRBJ2-1
cdr3_nt: TGTGCCAGCAGCAAGGAGGGGGTTGGGTACAATGAGCAGTTCTTC
cdr3_aa: CASSKEGVGYNEQFF

v_call: TRBV6-5
d_call: -
clone_size: -
j_call: TRBJ2-1
cdr3_nt: TGTGCCAGCAGGGATTTCGAGGGGGATGAGCAGTTCTTC
cdr3_aa: CASRDFEGDEQFF

v_call: TRBV7-9
d_call: -
clone_size: -
j_call: TRBJ2-4
cdr3_nt: TGTGCCAGCAGCTTAGGATTCGGGGGGCTATTGAACATTCAGTACTTC
cdr3_aa: CASSLGFGGLLNIQYF

v_call: TRBV7-9
d_call: -
clone_size: few
j_call: TRBJ1-2
cdr3_nt: TGTGCCAGCAGCCAGGATCTCAGTGGCTACACCTTC
cdr3_aa: CASSQDLSGYTF

v_call: TRBV19
d_call: TRBD1
clone_size: -
j_call: TRBJ1-2
cdr3_nt: TGTGCCAGTAGTGCTGACAGGGGGCCCCGCGGTGGCTACACCTTC
cdr3_aa: CASSADRGPRGGYTF

v_call: TRBV27
d_call: TRBD1
clone_size: few
j_call: TRBJ2-2
cdr3_nt: TGTGCCAGCAGTCTCGACAGGGTGAGCGCCGGGGAGCTGTTTTTT
cdr3_aa: CASSLDRVSAGELFF

v_call: TRBV7-9
d_call: TRBD2
clone_size: -
j_call: TRBJ2-5
cdr3_nt: TGTGCCAGCAGCCTCACTGGGAGGGTAGAGGAGACCCAGTACTTC
cdr3_aa: CASSLTGRVEETQYF

v_call: TRBV19
d_call: TRBD1
clone_size: -
j_call: TRBJ1-5
cdr3_nt: TGTGCCAGTAGGGACAGGATTAGCAATCAGCCCCAGCATTTT
cdr3_aa: CASRDRISNQPQHF

v_call: TRBV9
d_call: -
clone_size: -
j_call: TRBJ2-1
cdr3_nt: TGTGCCAGCAGCGTATCCCCTACCTCTGAGCAGTTCTTC
cdr3_aa: CASSVSPTSEQFF

v_call: TRBV9
d_call: -
clone_size: -
j_call: TRBJ2-6
cdr3_nt: TGTGCCAGCAGCCTGAGTCCTAGCGCGCGGATTCTTAGCTCTGGGGCCAACGTCCTGACTTTC
cdr3_aa: CASSLSPSARILSSGANVLTF

v_call: TRBV2
d_call: -
clone_size: -
j_call: TRBJ2-2
cdr3_nt: TGTGCCAGCGAGTACACCCTAACCGGGGAGCTGTTTTTT
cdr3_aa: CASEYTLTGELFF

v_call: TRBV4-1
d_call: TRBD2
clone_size: -
j_call: TRBJ2-3
cdr3_nt: TGCGCCAGCAGCCAAGTGCGACTAGCGGGAGGGCCAGGGGATACGCAGTATTTT
cdr3_aa: CASSQVRLAGGPGDTQYF

v_call: TRBV4-2
d_call: TRBD2
clone_size: medium-sized
j_call: TRBJ2-6
cdr3_nt: TGTGCCAGCAGCCAAGATGGAAGCGGGGCTGGGGCCAACGTCCTGACTTTC
cdr3_aa: CASSQDGSGAGANVLTF

v_call: TRBV5-4
d_call: -
clone_size: once
j_call: TRBJ2-3
cdr3_nt: TGTGCCAGCAGCCTGGACTTGGTACCGCAGTATTTT
cdr3_aa: CASSLDLVPQYF

v_call: TRBV6-4
d_call: TRBD2
clone_size: -
j_call: TRBJ2-1
cdr3_nt: TGTGCCAGCAGTGACCTAGCGGGAGCCCACAATGAGCAGTTCTTC
cdr3_aa: CASSDLAGAHNEQFF

v_call: TRBV6-5
d_call: -
clone_size: once
j_call: TRBJ2-3
cdr3_nt: TGTGCCAGCAGTTACTCTTCCCAGAGCACAGATACGCAGTATTTT
cdr3_aa: CASSYSSQSTDTQYF

v_call: TRBV5-6
d_call: -
clone_size: -
j_call: TRBJ2-5
cdr3_nt: TGTGCCAGCAGCTTGCCGGGACATGGGACCCAGTACTTC
cdr3_aa: CASSLPGHGTQYF

v_call: TRBV15
d_call: TRBD2
clone_size: -
j_call: TRBJ2-3
cdr3_nt: TGTGCCATCAGCAGAGCGGCGGGAGGGGCAGATACGCAGTATTTT
cdr3_aa: CAISRAAGGADTQYF

v_call: TRBV6-5
d_call: -
clone_size: -
j_call: TRBJ1-2
cdr3_nt: TGTGCCAGCGGCAGGGTCGGGTATGGCTACACCTTC
cdr3_aa: CASGRVGYGYTF

v_call: TRBV14
d_call: -
clone_size: -
j_call: TRBJ2-7
cdr3_nt: TGTGCCAGCAGCCAAGGGAGTACGAGCTCCTACGAGCAGTACTTC
cdr3_aa: CASSQGSTSSYEQYF

v_call: TRBV5-1
d_call: TRBD1
clone_size: -
j_call: TRBJ1-2
cdr3_nt: TGCGCCAGCACCGGGACAGGCTCCTATGGCTACACCTTC
cdr3_aa: CASTGTGSYGYTF

v_call: TRBV2
d_call: -
clone_size: -
j_call: TRBJ2-5
cdr3_nt: TGTGCCAGCAAGGGAACAGGAGAGACCCAGTACTTC
cdr3_aa: CASKGTGETQYF

v_call: TRBV7-7
d_call: -
clone_size: -
j_call: TRBJ2-2
cdr3_nt: TGTGCTAGCAGCCCCGACACCGGGGAGCTGTTTTTT
cdr3_aa: CASSPDTGELFF

v_call: TRBV4-1
d_call: TRBD1
clone_size: -
j_call: TRBJ2-7
cdr3_nt: TGCGCCAGCAGACGGGACAGTTTCTCCTACGAGCAGTACTTC
cdr3_aa: CASRRDSFSYEQYF

v_call: TRBV5-6
d_call: -
clone_size: -
j_call: TRBJ1-4
cdr3_nt: TGTGCCAGCAGCTTGATTGAACAGAGAAATGAAAAACTGTTTTTT
cdr3_aa: CASSLIEQRNEKLFF

v_call: TRBV18
d_call: -
clone_size: -
j_call: TRBJ1-1
cdr3_nt: TGTGCCAGCTCACCCATAGGGAGAATTGAAGCTTTCTTT
cdr3_aa: CASSPIGRIEAFF

v_call: TRBV10-1
d_call: -
clone_size: -
j_call: TRBJ2-2
cdr3_nt: TGCGCCAGCTCGGAGGGCGCGAACACCGGGGAGCTGTTTTTT
cdr3_aa: CASSEGANTGELFF

v_call: TRBV18
d_call: -
clone_size: -
j_call: TRBJ2-7
cdr3_nt: TGTGCCAGCTCACCAGGCACACAGTCCTACGAGCAGTACTTC
cdr3_aa: CASSPGTQSYEQYF

v_call: TRBV5-1
d_call: TRBD2
clone_size: -
j_call: TRBJ2-7
cdr3_nt: TGCGCCAGCAGCTTGGCTAGCGGGACCTACGAGCAGTACTTC
cdr3_aa: CASSLASGTYEQYF

v_call: TRBV7-9
d_call: -
clone_size: -
j_call: TRBJ2-7
cdr3_nt: TGTGCCAGCAGCTTAGGGGGAATCGCAGGGAACCGATACGAGCAGTACTTC
cdr3_aa: CASSLGGIAGNRYEQYF

v_call: TRBV11-3
d_call: -
clone_size: -
j_call: TRBJ2-7
cdr3_nt: TGTGCCAGCAGCCCGGCTGGGGATGAGCAGTACTTC
cdr3_aa: CASSPAGDEQYF

v_call: TRBV11-3
d_call: TRBD1
clone_size: once
j_call: TRBJ1-4
cdr3_nt: TGTGCCAGCAGGTTACGGGACAGGGGGCGCAGGTCGAGGGATAATGAAAAACTGTTTTTT
cdr3_aa: CASRLRDRGRRSRDNEKLFF

v_call: TRBV6-6
d_call: -
clone_size: -
j_call: TRBJ2-1
cdr3_nt: TGTGCCAGCAGTTACTCGGACACCCGAGGTAGGGAGCAGTTCTTC
cdr3_aa: CASSYSDTRGREQFF